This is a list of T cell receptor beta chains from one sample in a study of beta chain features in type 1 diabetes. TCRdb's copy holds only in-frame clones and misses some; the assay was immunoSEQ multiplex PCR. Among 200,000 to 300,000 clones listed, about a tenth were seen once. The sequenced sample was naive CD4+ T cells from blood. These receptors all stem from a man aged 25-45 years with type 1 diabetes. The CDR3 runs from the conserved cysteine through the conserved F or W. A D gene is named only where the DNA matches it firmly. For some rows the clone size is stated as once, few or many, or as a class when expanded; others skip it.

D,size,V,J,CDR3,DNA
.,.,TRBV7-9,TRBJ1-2,CASTYHEVIYGYTF,TGTGCCAGCACCTACCATGAAGTGATCTATGGCTACACCTTC
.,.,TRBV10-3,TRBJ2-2,CAIRGGTQNTGELFF,TGTGCCATCAGGGGGGGGACACAGAACACCGGGGAGCTGTTTTTT
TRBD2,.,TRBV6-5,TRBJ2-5,CASSLAGGFQETQYF,TGTGCCAGCAGTTTAGCGGGGGGGTTTCAAGAGACCCAGTACTTC
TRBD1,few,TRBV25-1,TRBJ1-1,CASSGRMTGKAFF,TGTGCCAGCAGTGGACGAATGACAGGGAAAGCTTTCTTT
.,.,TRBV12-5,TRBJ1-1,CASGLGQQMNTEAFF,TGTGCTAGTGGTTTGGGACAGCAGATGAACACTGAAGCTTTCTTT
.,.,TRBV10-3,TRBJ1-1,CAISDVPNTEAFF,TGTGCCATCAGTGATGTCCCAAACACTGAAGCTTTCTTT
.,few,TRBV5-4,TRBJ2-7,CASSLAFGRSSYEQYF,TGTGCCAGCAGCTTGGCGTTTGGCAGATCCTCCTACGAGCAGTACTTC
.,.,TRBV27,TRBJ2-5,CASSPGLDKETQYF,TGTGCCAGCAGTCCGGGCTTGGACAAAGAGACCCAGTACTTC
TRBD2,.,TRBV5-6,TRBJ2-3,CASSLRGLAPDTQYF,TGTGCCAGCAGCTTGAGGGGACTAGCCCCAGATACGCAGTATTTT
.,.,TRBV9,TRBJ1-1,CASSADRGGTEAFF,TGTGCCAGCAGCGCTGACCGGGGGGGCACTGAAGCTTTCTTT
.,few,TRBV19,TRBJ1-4,CATATATNEKLFF,TGTGCCACCGCGACAGCAACTAATGAAAAACTGTTTTTT
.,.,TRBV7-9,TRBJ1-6,CASSLPGHYNSPLHF,TGTGCCAGCAGCTTACCAGGGCACTATAATTCACCCCTCCACTTT
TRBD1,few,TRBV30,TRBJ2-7,CAWSGGQFYEQYF,TGTGCCTGGAGTGGGGGACAGTTCTACGAGCAGTACTTC
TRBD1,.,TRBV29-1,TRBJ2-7,CSVVRTGGHEQYF,TGCAGCGTTGTAAGGACAGGGGGCCACGAGCAGTACTTC
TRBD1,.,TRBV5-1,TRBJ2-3,CASKTGGYRITDTQYF,TGCGCCAGCAAGACAGGGGGCTACAGGATTACAGATACGCAGTATTTT
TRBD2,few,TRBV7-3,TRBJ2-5,CASSPGLAGYQETQYF,TGTGCCAGCAGCCCGGGACTAGCGGGGTACCAAGAGACCCAGTACTTC
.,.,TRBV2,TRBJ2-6,CASTGFSGANVLTF,TGTGCCAGCACCGGGTTTTCTGGGGCCAACGTCCTGACTTTC
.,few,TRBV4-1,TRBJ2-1,CASSQEPTSSYNEQFF,TGCGCCAGCAGCCAAGAACCCACGAGCTCCTACAATGAGCAGTTCTTC
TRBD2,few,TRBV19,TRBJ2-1,CASSTGLASYNEQFF,TGTGCCAGTAGTACGGGACTAGCTTCCTACAATGAGCAGTTCTTC
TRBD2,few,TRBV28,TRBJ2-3,CASSLVLAGVGTQYF,TGTGCCAGCAGTTTAGTCCTAGCGGGGGTGGGTACGCAGTATTTT
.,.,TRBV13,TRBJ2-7,CASSLKGLNYEQYF,TGTGCCAGCAGCTTGAAGGGGCTTAACTACGAGCAGTACTTC
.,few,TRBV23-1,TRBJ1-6,CASSLPGTYNSPLHF,TGCGCCAGCAGTCTCCCCGGGACATATAATTCACCCCTCCACTTT
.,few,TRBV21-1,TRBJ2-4,CASSKESRGYRGIQYF,TGTGCCAGCAGCAAAGAATCCAGGGGTTATCGCGGCATTCAGTACTTC
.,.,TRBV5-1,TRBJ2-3,CASSLEGVTDTQYF,TGCGCCAGCAGCTTGGAGGGGGTCACCGATACGCAGTATTTT
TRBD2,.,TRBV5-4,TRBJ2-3,CASSGGGSDTQYF,TGTGCCAGCAGCGGGGGAGGGTCAGATACGCAGTATTTT